This T cell receptor beta chain was identified in a study of control samples from healthy donors and cancer patients. Germline V gene sequence: CDR1 MNHEY, CDR2 SVGAGI. This CDR3 is built from 14 residues. After removal of 6 bases from V and 2 bases from J, the junction contained 4 bases not matched to a gene. Using immunoSEQ multiplex PCR, the repertoire was profiled, and TCRdb retains in-frame clones only, with some absent. This table holds 150,000 to 200,000 clones, more than 85% found once. The material sequenced was blood. This TCR came from a woman aged 40 to 55 in good health. The V gene is TRBV6-5, the J gene TRBJ1-2; 9 bases align to TRBD1. CDR3 DNA: TGTGCCAGCAGGCGCGGGACAGGGAACTATGGCTACACCTTC. Encoded protein: CASRRGTGNYGYTF.